These 30 T cell receptor beta chains were sequenced from one sample in a study of blood T cell repertoires in COVID-19. Libraries were prepared by immunoSEQ multiplex PCR; TCRdb keeps only in-frame clonotypes and omits some of them. The sample shows 110,000 to 150,000 clones, around 90% of them seen only once. Sequencing used peripheral blood. Every receptor here comes from a woman between 50 and 59 years old with acute or convalescent COVID-19.

This chain connects TRBV13 to TRBJ2-1; 9 positions match TRBD1. With 4 bases clipped from V and 7 bases from J, the junction kept 5 bases outside the gene matches. The CDR3 loop spans 14 amino acids. Germline lookup yields CDR1 PRHDT and CDR2 FYEKMQ (reference sequence). CDR3 loop: CASSSRTGENEQFF. The CDR3 DNA is TGTGCCAGCAGCTCCCGGACAGGGGAGAATGAGCAGTTCTTC.

The V gene is TRBV9, the J gene TRBJ1-3, with D unresolved. Germline loops: CDR1 SGDLS, CDR2 YYNGEE. The CDR3 consists of 14 residues. V lost 2 bases and J 0 bases, leaving 6 bases between the germline ends. The CDR3 region is CASSVPDSGNTIYF. The CDR3, as DNA: TGTGCCAGCAGCGTCCCAGACTCTGGAAACACCATATATTTT. Drawing the rest from reference TRBV9 and TRBJ1-3, the complete variable domain is DSGVTQTPKHLITATGQRVTLRCSPRSGDLSVYWYQQSLDQGLQFLIQYYNGEERAKGNILERFSAQQFPDLHSELNLSSLELGDSALYFCASSVPDSGNTIYFGEGSWLTVV.

The chain combines TRBV6-4 with TRBJ2-3; D might be TRBD2 (6 bases). Looked up from germline, CDR1 is MRHNA and CDR2 is SNTAGT. There are 15 residues in the CDR3. V shed 4 bases and J shed 0 bases, with 11 bases lying between them. The CDR3 sequence is CASSVMAGSTDTQYF. CDR3 bases: TGTGCCAGCAGTGTAATGGCGGGGAGCACAGATACGCAGTATTTT.

CDR3 loop: CASSQQGLSYEQYF. CDR3 sequence (DNA): TGTGCCAGTAGTCAACAGGGGCTCTCCTACGAGCAGTACTTC. The rearrangement joins TRBV19 to TRBJ2-7; 7 bases match TRBD1. CDR1 and CDR2 from the germline V gene are LNHDA and SQIVND (reference sequence). V shed 5 bases, J shed 0 bases, and the junction held 4 bases outside the gene matches. CDR3 length equals 14 residues. Full variable domain (remainder filled in from reference TRBV19 and TRBJ2-7): DGGITQSPKYLFRKEGQNVTLSCEQNLNHDAMYWYRQDPGQGLRLIYYSQIVNDFQKGDIAEGYSVSREKKESFPLTVTSAQKNPTAFYLCASSQQGLSYEQYFGPGTRLTVT.

V and J are TRBV4-1 and TRBJ1-2; a weak D match, TRBD1 (5 bases). The length of the CDR3 is 15 residues. Trimming shortened V by 1 base and J by 4 bases, and 13 bases separated the two germline ends. Germline CDR1 is MGHRA and CDR2 is YSYEKL. The CDR3 region has the DNA TGCGCCAGCAGCCAAGGCGGGCAGGGACTCTATGGCTACACCTTC. It encodes CASSQGGQGLYGYTF.

The rearrangement links TRBV27 to TRBJ2-7, with TRBD2 identical over 7 bases. There are 15 residues in the CDR3. CDR1 and CDR2 (germline): MNHEY, SMNVEV (reference sequence). The junction had 8 bases not matched to a gene; V was cut back by 2 bases and J by 4 bases. CDR3 DNA sequence: TGTGCCAGCAGTTTAATGTCTAGCGGTACTTACGAGCAGTACTTC. This translates into CASSLMSSGTYEQYF.

This clone appeared once. The V and J genes are TRBV29-1 and TRBJ1-4; D gene ambiguous. Trimming removed 6 bases at V and 3 bases at J, with 8 bases between. Germline-derived CDR1 and CDR2 are SQVTM and ANQGSEA. This CDR3 has 12 residues. The CDR3 spells CSVGRANEKLFF. The CDR3 coding sequence is TGCAGCGTGGGGAGGGCTAATGAAAAACTGTTTTTT.

The rearrangement links TRBV13 to TRBJ1-3, with 7 positions matching TRBD1. This CDR3 region has 15 residues. V lost 3 bases, J lost 2 bases, and 4 bases stayed unmatched. The V gene's germline CDR1 is PRHDT and CDR2 FYEKMQ (reference sequence). The CDR3 DNA sequence: TGTGCCAGCAGCTTTCCCGGGACAGCTGGAAACACCATATATTTT. It encodes CASSFPGTAGNTIYF.

This chain joins TRBV6-1 and TRBJ2-2; D is unclear. Germline assignment: CDR1 MNHNS and CDR2 SASEGT. The CDR3 runs 13 residues. Trimming took 3 bases from V and 7 from J, leaving 9 bases between them. CDR3 in DNA: TGTGCCAGCAGTGATGATAGAGGCGGGGAGCTGTTTTTT. This sequence encodes CASSDDRGGELFF.

This sequence joins TRBV5-1 and TRBJ2-7; D is possibly TRBD1 (5 bases). The V gene lost 3 bases and the J gene lost 1 base, with 11 bases spanning the gap. This CDR3 has 14 amino acids. Per germline, CDR1 SGHRS and CDR2 YFSETQ. The CDR3 sequence is CASSSEGVSYEQYF. The CDR3 DNA reads as TGCGCCAGCAGCTCGGAAGGGGTTTCCTACGAGCAGTACTTC. Based on the CDR3 plus reference TRBV5-1 and TRBJ2-7, the full variable domain is KAGVTQTPRYLIKTRGQQVTLSCSPISGHRSVSWYQQTPGQGLQFLFEYFSETQRNKGNFPGRFSGRQFSNSRSEMNVSTLELGDSALYLCASSSEGVSYEQYFGPGTRLTVT.

The chain couples TRBV6-4 to TRBJ2-1; D is possibly TRBD2 (6 bases). The germline gives CDR1 MRHNA, CDR2 SNTAGT. V lost 6 bases to trimming and J lost 12 bases, with 15 bases between them. This CDR3 has 12 residues. The CDR3 DNA is TGTGCCAGCAGCGCGAATGGAGGGGCGCAGTTCTTC. Protein sequence: CASSANGGAQFF.

V is TRBV4-1 and J is TRBJ2-7, with 8 positions matching TRBD1. CDR1 is MGHRA and CDR2 is YSYEKL in the germline V gene. V was clipped by 5 bases and J by 3 bases; unmatched bases: 12. The CDR3 is made up of 16 amino acids. CDR3 DNA sequence: TGCGCCAGCAGCTATTCCTTCGCAGGGGGCGGCTACGAGCAGTACTTC. It codes for CASSYSFAGGGYEQYF.

The table lists this clone with a count of one. The J gene is TRBJ2-7, the V gene TRBV28; D is perhaps TRBD2 (5 bases). Germline V lookup: CDR1 MDHEN, CDR2 SYDVKM. This CDR3 contains 12 residues. The ends were cut back, 2 bases at V and 9 bases at J, with 11 bases in the middle. CDR3 amino acids: CASSLEGERQYF. In DNA, the CDR3 is TGTGCCAGCAGTTTAGAGGGAGAGAGGCAGTACTTC.

The rearrangement uses TRBV7-9 and TRBJ1-2, with D uncertain. The V end lost 7 bases, the J end lost 8 bases, and 14 bases lay between the germline ends. The CDR3 contains 12 residues. From germline, CDR1 is SEHNR and CDR2 FQNEAQ (reference sequence). The CDR3 DNA reads TGTGCCAGCATCGGGGTGGAACCCGGCTACACCTTC. Translation gives CASIGVEPGYTF.

The chain is built from TRBV5-1 and TRBJ1-4; possibly TRBD1 for D (6 bases). The CDR3 is 15 amino acids. Per germline, CDR1 SGHRS and CDR2 YFSETQ. Trimming took 2 bases from V and 6 from J, leaving 14 bases between them. The CDR3 region is CASSLQGRIDEKLFF. The DNA of the CDR3 is TGCGCCAGCAGCTTACAGGGCAGGATAGATGAAAAACTGTTTTTT.

The V call is TRBV6-5, the J call TRBJ2-7; the D gene is possibly TRBD2 (6 bases). V was clipped by 5 bases and J by 7 bases, with 21 bases between them. The CDR3 sequence is 15 residues long. The germline V gene encodes CDR1 MNHEY and CDR2 SVGAGI. The CDR3 is CASSPRTNGKGEQYF. CDR3 DNA: TGTGCCAGCAGTCCCCGGACTAACGGGAAGGGTGAGCAGTACTTC.

This sequence joins TRBV9 and TRBJ1-1; D remains ambiguous. V was pared by 2 bases and J by 5 bases, with 10 bases between. CDR3 length: 13 residues. Germline-derived CDR1 and CDR2 are SGDLS and YYNGEE. In nucleotides, the CDR3 is TGTGCCAGCAGCGTGGGAGGGTGGACTGAAGCTTTCTTT. Translated: CASSVGGWTEAFF.

This clone has just one count. This chain joins TRBV5-1 and TRBJ2-2; 12 nucleotides agree with TRBD2. Germline values: CDR1 SGHRS, CDR2 YFSETQ. V dropped 0 bases and J dropped 4; count of bases not matched to a gene: 1. This CDR3 has 16 residues. CDR3 nucleotide sequence: TGCGCCAGCAGCTTGGGGACTAGCGGGGCCACCGGGGAGCTGTTTTTT. Translating it yields CASSLGTSGATGELFF.

The CDR3 sequence: CASSPRGFQEKLFF. In DNA form, the CDR3 reads TGTGCCAGTAGTCCAAGGGGATTCCAGGAAAAACTGTTTTTT. This chain connects TRBV19 to TRBJ1-4; tentatively, D is TRBD1 (5 bases). V lost 5 bases to trimming and J lost 8 bases, with 15 bases between them. CDR3 length: 14 residues. CDR1 is LNHDA and CDR2 is SQIVND in the germline V gene (reference sequence).

The J gene is TRBJ1-5, the V gene TRBV30, with 9 bases lining up with TRBD1. Germline V lookup: CDR1 GTSNPN, CDR2 SVGIG (reference sequence). This CDR3 region has 15 residues. V was pared by 0 bases and J by 7 bases, with 7 bases of the junction left unmatched. CDR3: CAWSVGTGNRQPQHF. DNA for the CDR3: TGTGCCTGGAGTGTAGGGACAGGGAACAGGCAGCCCCAGCATTTT.

This clone was observed a few times. This chain joins TRBV7-2 and TRBJ2-5; 9 bases map to TRBD2. CDR3 length: 15 amino acids. Germline V lookup: CDR1 SGHTA, CDR2 FQGNSA. The V gene end was trimmed by 6 bases and the J gene end by 5 bases; junction bases not matched to a gene: 10. CDR3 in amino acids: CASRLSGGSGETQYF. Here the CDR3 DNA reads TGTGCCAGCAGACTTAGCGGGGGATCGGGGGAGACCCAGTACTTC. Variable domain in full (rest from reference TRBV7-2 and TRBJ2-5): GAGVSQSPSNKVTEKGKDVELRCDPISGHTALYWYRQSLGQGLEFLIYFQGNSAPDKSGLPSDRFSAERTGGSVSTLTIQRTQQEDSAVYLCASRLSGGSGETQYFGPGTRLLVL.

The V gene is TRBV27, the J gene TRBJ2-1, with 12 bases fitting TRBD2. Germline V gives CDR1 MNHEY, CDR2 SMNVEV (reference sequence). This CDR3 contains 14 residues. The V segment lost 9 bases and the J segment 6 bases; nucleotides outside the gene matches: 6. CDR3 residues: CASRTSGGPNEQFF. In nucleotides, the CDR3 is TGTGCCAGTCGAACTAGCGGGGGGCCCAATGAGCAGTTCTTC.

This sequence joins TRBV6-5 and TRBJ1-2, with 11 bases matching TRBD1. V dropped 5 bases and J dropped 3; count of bases not matched to a gene: 5. This CDR3 is 15 amino acids long. CDR1 is MNHEY, CDR2 SVGAGI, per germline. The DNA for the CDR3 is TGTGCCAGCAGTACCCGGACAGGGGGCGACTATGGCTACACCTTC. Translated, it gives CASSTRTGGDYGYTF.

The gene calls are TRBV12-3 or TRBV12-4 and TRBJ1-5; 8 bases match TRBD1. J gave up 7 bases and V 8 bases, and 7 bases lay outside the gene matches. This CDR3 region has 13 residues. Written as DNA, the CDR3 is TGTGCCAGCCTCCAGGGGGCGGGACAGCCCCAGCATTTT. It translates to CASLQGAGQPQHF.

The sample holds a few counts of this clone. The rearrangement uses TRBV6-1 and TRBJ2-5; 13 bases fit TRBD2. There are 18 residues in the CDR3. Unmatched junction bases numbered 9, after V lost 0 bases and J lost 5 bases. The germline gives CDR1 MNHNS, CDR2 SASEGT. The CDR3 sequence is CASSEALYGLAGVETQYF. The CDR3 nucleotides are TGTGCCAGCAGTGAAGCGCTCTACGGACTAGCGGGAGTCGAGACCCAGTACTTC.

V and J are TRBV5-1 and TRBJ2-7; 7 bases align to TRBD1. This CDR3 region has 14 residues. J gave up 4 bases and V 2 bases, and 6 bases lay outside the gene matches. Germline CDR1 reads SGHRS; CDR2 reads YFSETQ. CDR3 nucleotides: TGCGCCAGCAGCTTCTCCGGGACAGATTACGAGCAGTACTTC. This translates into CASSFSGTDYEQYF.

The chain employs TRBV6-5 and TRBJ2-5; D gene ambiguous. V gave up 0 bases and J gave up 1 base, with 12 bases separating them. The germline CDR1 and CDR2 sequences are MNHEY and SVGAGI. The CDR3 covers 16 residues. In DNA form, the CDR3 reads TGTGCCAGCAGTTACTCATTCTGGCAAACCCAAGAGACCCAGTACTTC. Protein sequence: CASSYSFWQTQETQYF.

The V and J genes are TRBV4-1 and TRBJ2-7, with 7 bases lining up with TRBD2. The germline gives CDR1 MGHRA, CDR2 YSYEKL. J lost 4 bases, V lost 0 bases, and 12 bases had no gene match. The CDR3 runs to 17 residues. CDR3 coding DNA: TGCGCCAGCAGCCAAGAAGAAATAGCGGGTAAGATTTACGAGCAGTACTTC. Translated, it gives CASSQEEIAGKIYEQYF.

The V call is TRBV7-2, the J call TRBJ1-2; D may be TRBD1 (5 bases). Germline values: CDR1 SGHTA, CDR2 FQGNSA. The CDR3 is 13 residues long. The V and J ends lost 1 base and 7 bases respectively, with 10 bases between them. CDR3: CASSLDRGSGYTF. Here the CDR3 DNA reads TGTGCCAGCAGCTTAGATCGGGGGAGTGGCTACACCTTC.

This clone was picked up a small number of times. V is TRBV27 and J is TRBJ2-1; D gene ambiguous. Germline CDR1 reads MNHEY; CDR2 reads SMNVEV (reference sequence). V was shortened by 4 bases and J by 0 bases, with 10 bases between the two germline ends. The CDR3 contains 15 residues. CDR3 coding DNA: TGTGCCAGCAGTTACAGCCATGGCTCCTACAATGAGCAGTTCTTC. This gives the protein CASSYSHGSYNEQFF.